Listed here is a single T cell receptor (beta chain). This sample is part of a study of technical replicates of blood from several donors. Produced via immunoSEQ multiplex PCR; TCRdb's table is partial and in-frame only. Among over 65,000 clones, approximately 95% were seen once, and the ten largest hold approximately 0.26%. The sequencing input was T cells isolated from PBMCs. This receptor was taken from a human donor in good health.

This chain's CDR3 is CASSSPTGGNSNQPQHF. For the CDR3, the DNA is TGCGCCAGCAGCTCTCCGACAGGGGGCAATAGCAATCAGCCCCAGCATTTT. The chain recombines TRBV4-1 with TRBJ1-5, with 10 bases identical to TRBD1. The CDR3 is 17 residues long. Germline CDR1 MGHRA, CDR2 YSYEKL. The V and J ends lost 5 bases and 0 bases, in that order; junction bases with no gene match: 7.